The rows below give T cell receptor beta chains drawn from one sample of a study of T cell changes during pregnancy in multiple sclerosis. Produced via immunoSEQ multiplex PCR; TCRdb's table is partial and in-frame only. The sample shows 35,000 or so clones, around 90% of them seen only once. Material: CD4+ T cells from peripheral blood mononuclear cells, obtained in the third trimester of pregnancy. The receptor source for this set is a female donor in good health, enrolled as a control in a pregnancy study. The CDR3 runs from the conserved cysteine through the conserved F or W. D genes are given only for firm matches. Expanded clones get a size class; other rows say once, few or many, or leave the size out.

V gene,D gene,clone size,J gene,CDR3 DNA,CDR3 protein
TRBV9,TRBD2,-,TRBJ2-6,TGTGCCAGCAGCGTAGGGGGGGGGAGCTCTGGGGCCAACGTCCTGACTTTC,CASSVGGGSSGANVLTF
TRBV6-6,-,-,TRBJ2-7,TGTGCCAGCAGTCATACTATGGCGGCGGGGGAGCAGTACTTC,CASSHTMAAGEQYF
TRBV11-2,TRBD2,-,TRBJ2-1,TGTGCCAGCAGCACACTAGCGACTCCCTACAATGAGCAGTTCTTC,CASSTLATPYNEQFF
TRBV7-2,-,-,TRBJ2-3,TGTGCCAGCAGCCGAGGTGTTTACACAGATACGCAGTATTTT,CASSRGVYTDTQYF
TRBV6-4,-,-,TRBJ2-2,TGTGCCAGCAGTGACAGGGGTGACACCGGGGAGCTGTTTTTT,CASSDRGDTGELFF
TRBV27,-,-,TRBJ2-7,TGTGCCAGCAGTTCCATTGCTAGCGAGGTCTACGAGCAGTACTTC,CASSSIASEVYEQYF
TRBV27,-,-,TRBJ2-3,TGTGCCAGCGGTTGGAGGGGCTACCCAGATACGCAGTATTTT,CASGWRGYPDTQYF
TRBV12-1,-,-,TRBJ2-1,TGTGCCACCCCGGGAGCGTACAATGAGCAGTTCTTC,CATPGAYNEQFF
TRBV10-3,-,-,TRBJ1-4,TGTGCCATTACGGGAGACACTAATGAAAAACTGTTTTTT,CAITGDTNEKLFF
TRBV9,TRBD1,once,TRBJ2-1,TGTGCCAGCAGCGTAGATGTGACAGGGGCCTACAATGAGCAGTTCTTC,CASSVDVTGAYNEQFF
TRBV29-1,TRBD2,-,TRBJ2-1,TGCAGCGTTGAGGGGACTAGCTCCTCCGGTGGGTATGAGCAGTTCTTC,CSVEGTSSSGGYEQFF
TRBV27,-,-,TRBJ2-3,TGTGCCAGCAGTTTAAGGGGGAGCACAGATACGCAGTATTTT,CASSLRGSTDTQYF
TRBV5-1,TRBD2,-,TRBJ2-5,TGCGCCAGCCTCGGGACTAGCGGAGCACAAGAGACCCAGTACTTC,CASLGTSGAQETQYF
TRBV4-2,-,-,TRBJ2-7,TGTGCCAGCAGCCTGGGGGCCAACTCCTACGAGCAGTACTTC,CASSLGANSYEQYF
TRBV28,-,-,TRBJ2-1,TGTGCCAGCACCAGTGCCAGGAATGAGCAGTTCTTC,CASTSARNEQFF
TRBV5-1,-,-,TRBJ2-7,TGCGCCAGCAGCTTGGGTCCCAGGGCAGACGAGCAGTACTTC,CASSLGPRADEQYF
TRBV6-1,TRBD2,-,TRBJ2-1,TGTGCCTCGGGGATAGCGGGAGAGATCTACAATGAGCAGTTCTTC,CASGIAGEIYNEQFF
TRBV9,-,once,TRBJ1-3,TGTGCCAGCAGCCCTCGAGGAGGGCAATCTGGAAACACCATATATTTT,CASSPRGGQSGNTIYF